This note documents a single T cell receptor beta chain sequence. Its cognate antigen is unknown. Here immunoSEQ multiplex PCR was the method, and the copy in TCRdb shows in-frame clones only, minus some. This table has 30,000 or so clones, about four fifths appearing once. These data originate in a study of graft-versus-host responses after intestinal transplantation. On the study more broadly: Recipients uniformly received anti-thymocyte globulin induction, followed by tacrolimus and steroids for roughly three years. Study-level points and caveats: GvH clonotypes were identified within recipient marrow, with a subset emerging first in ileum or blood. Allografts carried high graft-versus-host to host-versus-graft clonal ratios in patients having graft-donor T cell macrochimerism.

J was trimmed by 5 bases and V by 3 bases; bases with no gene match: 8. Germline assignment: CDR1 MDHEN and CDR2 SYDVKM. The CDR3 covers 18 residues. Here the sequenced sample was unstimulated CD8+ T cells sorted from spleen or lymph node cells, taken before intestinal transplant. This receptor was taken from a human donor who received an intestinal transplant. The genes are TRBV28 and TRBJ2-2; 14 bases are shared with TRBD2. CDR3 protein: CASSFMGLAGVGTGELFF. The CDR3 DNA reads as TGTGCCAGCAGTTTTATGGGACTAGCGGGAGTAGGGACCGGGGAGCTGTTTTTT.